These 10 T cell receptor beta chains were sequenced from one sample in a study of blood T cell repertoires in COVID-19. Profiling relied on immunoSEQ multiplex PCR, and the TCRdb table lists in-frame clones only, not all of them. Of approximately 250,000 clones listed, approximately 87% are singletons. Source material: peripheral blood. The receptor set was obtained from a man aged 55 to 70 who had recovered from COVID-19.

The genes are TRBV3-1 (or the pseudogene TRBV3-2) and TRBJ2-3, with D perhaps TRBD2 (5 bases). V was pared by 1 base and J by 3 bases, with 11 bases between. Germline assignment: CDR1 LGHDT and CDR2 YNNKEL (reference sequence). The CDR3 is 15 amino acids. CDR3 nucleotide sequence: TGTGCCAGCAGCCAAGTGGGCGGGTGGACAGATACGCAGTATTTT. Translation gives CASSQVGGWTDTQYF.

The chain employs TRBV19 and TRBJ2-7; 11 bases match TRBD2. The CDR3 sequence is 15 residues long. V lost 5 bases and J lost 6; bases outside the gene matches: 9. Germline loops: CDR1 LNHDA, CDR2 SQIVND (reference sequence). CDR3 in DNA: TGTGCCAGTAGTCTTCAACTAGCGGGAGTACTCGAGCAGTACTTC. The encoded protein is CASSLQLAGVLEQYF. The whole variable domain, remainder taken from reference TRBV19 and TRBJ2-7, is DGGITQSPKYLFRKEGQNVTLSCEQNLNHDAMYWYRQDPGQGLRLIYYSQIVNDFQKGDIAEGYSVSREKKESFPLTVTSAQKNPTAFYLCASSLQLAGVLEQYFGPGTRLTVT.

The table lists this clone with a count of one. CDR3 coding DNA: TGTGCCACCAGCAGACCCGGTGGCACCATATATTTT. Encoded protein: CATSRPGGTIYF. The rearrangement uses TRBV15 and TRBJ1-3, with D uncertain. V was clipped by 2 bases and J by 9 bases, with 8 bases between them. Germline assignment: CDR1 LNHNV and CDR2 YYDKDF (reference sequence). The CDR3 length is 12 residues.

The rearrangement joins TRBV6-1 to TRBJ1-2; D remains unclear. This CDR3 is built from 15 residues. Germline-derived CDR1 and CDR2 are MNHNS and SASEGT. V was cut by 2 bases and J by 4 bases, with 14 bases left in between. CDR3 loop: CASSELGTAVYGYTF. The CDR3 DNA sequence: TGTGCCAGCAGTGAACTCGGCACAGCCGTCTATGGCTACACCTTC.

The rearrangement uses TRBV9 and TRBJ1-1; unclear D gene. The CDR3 consists of 15 residues. With 0 bases removed from V and 0 bases from J, the gap between germline ends came to 9 bases. Germline V gene sequence: CDR1 SGDLS, CDR2 YYNGEE. CDR3 in amino acids: CASSVEAIMNTEAFF. The DNA of the CDR3 is TGTGCCAGCAGCGTAGAAGCCATTATGAACACTGAAGCTTTCTTT.

The J gene is TRBJ2-7, the V gene TRBV6-5, with D possibly TRBD1 on 6 matching bases. V lost 5 bases, J lost 0 bases, and 11 bases lay in between. The CDR3 length is 14 residues. Germline CDR1 and CDR2: MNHEY and SVGAGI. The CDR3 spells CASSLDRFSYEQYF. CDR3 coding DNA: TGTGCCAGCAGTCTCGACAGGTTCTCCTACGAGCAGTACTTC.

The chain uses TRBV19 and TRBJ1-5; TRBD1 agrees at 7 bases. Germline lookup yields CDR1 LNHDA and CDR2 SQIVND (reference sequence). CDR3 length: 15 amino acids. Germline trimming cut 4 bases from V and 3 bases from J; bases unmatched to any gene: 6. The DNA for the CDR3 is TGTGCCAGTAGTAGTCTCGACAGGGCCAATCAGCCCCAGCATTTT. Protein: CASSSLDRANQPQHF.

In regard to this clone: Other DNA variants within this sample encode the same CDR3. The chain recombines TRBV3-1 (or the pseudogene TRBV3-2) with TRBJ1-1; no definite D call. The germline CDR1 and CDR2 sequences are LGHDT and YNNKEL (reference sequence). There are 14 residues in the CDR3. The V gene lost 0 bases and the J gene lost 1 base, with 6 bases spanning the gap. The DNA of the CDR3 is TGTGCCAGCAGCCAAGATCTGAGGAACACTGAAGCTTTCTTT. Translation: CASSQDLRNTEAFF.

The rearrangement links TRBV15 to TRBJ1-2, with 7 bases that match TRBD1. Looked up from germline, CDR1 is LNHNV and CDR2 is YYDKDF (reference sequence). After removal of 1 base from V and 4 bases from J, the junction contained 12 bases not matched to a gene. This CDR3 region has 17 residues. CDR3 residues: CATSRAPRDSITYGYTF. CDR3 coding DNA: TGTGCCACCAGCAGAGCCCCCCGGGACAGCATCACCTATGGCTACACCTTC.

This clone was picked up one time. The rearrangement links TRBV3-1 (or the pseudogene TRBV3-2) to TRBJ1-5, with a weak D call TRBD1 (6 bases). CDR1 and CDR2 from the germline V gene are LGHDT and YNNKEL (reference sequence). There are 16 residues in the CDR3. V was cut by 0 bases and J by 4 bases, with 13 bases left in between. CDR3 DNA sequence: TGTGCCAGCAGCCAAGATCCGCGGACAGAAAATCAGCCCCAGCATTTT. Residues: CASSQDPRTENQPQHF.